This T cell receptor (beta chain) was identified in a study of T cell responses to AZD1222 COVID-19 vaccine. Study observations and caveats: Regions 160-218 and 743-854 dominated among vaccine-associated CD4 TCRs spanning spike.

Generated by immunoSEQ multiplex PCR, the TCRdb table keeps only in-frame clones and is missing some. The sample shows roughly 150,000 clones, roughly nine tenths of them seen only once. Trimming left V 5 bases short and J 7 bases short, with 6 bases between. Germline values: CDR1 MNHEY, CDR2 SVGEGT. The CDR3 runs 11 residues. Some second doses came at about 4 weeks and others at about 12 weeks; these were pooled. Of note for this clone: Its antigen is still unknown.

The starting material was peripheral blood, obtained 28 days after the second AZD1222 dose. The V gene is TRBV6-2 or TRBV6-3, the J gene TRBJ1-5, with D perhaps TRBD1 (6 bases). The receptor's source is an adult who received the AZD1222 COVID-19 vaccine. The CDR3 here is CASSQGQPQHF. The CDR3 DNA is TGTGCCAGCAGTCAGGGGCAGCCCCAGCATTTT.